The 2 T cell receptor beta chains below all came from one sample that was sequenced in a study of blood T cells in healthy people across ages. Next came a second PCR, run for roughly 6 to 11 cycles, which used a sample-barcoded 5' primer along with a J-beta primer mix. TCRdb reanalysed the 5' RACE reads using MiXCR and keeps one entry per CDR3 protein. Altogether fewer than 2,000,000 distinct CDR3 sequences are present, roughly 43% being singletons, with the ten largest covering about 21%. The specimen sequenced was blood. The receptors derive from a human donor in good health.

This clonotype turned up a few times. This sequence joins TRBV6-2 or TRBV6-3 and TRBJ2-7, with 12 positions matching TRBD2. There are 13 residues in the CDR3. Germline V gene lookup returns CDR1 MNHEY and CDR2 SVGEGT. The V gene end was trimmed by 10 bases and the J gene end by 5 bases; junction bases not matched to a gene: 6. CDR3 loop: CATRLAGDHEQYF. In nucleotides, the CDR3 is TGTGCCACCAGACTAGCGGGGGACCACGAGCAGTACTTC.

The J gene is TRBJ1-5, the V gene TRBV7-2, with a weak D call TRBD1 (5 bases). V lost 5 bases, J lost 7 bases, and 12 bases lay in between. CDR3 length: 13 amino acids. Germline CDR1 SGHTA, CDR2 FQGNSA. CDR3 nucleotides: TGTGCCAGCAGCCCTCAGGGTGCCCAGCCCCAGCATTTT. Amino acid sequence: CASSPQGAQPQHF.